The clone carrying this T cell receptor beta chain was found a few times. Its antigen is not identified. A clone one base away is much larger, so this may be a read error. The sample originates from a study of response to subunit inactivated influenza vaccine. Study conclusions and caveats: Only a handful of new T cells, the authors suggested, are recruited with each seasonal influenza vaccination.

TCRdb itself ran the RT-PCR reads through MiXCR, one entry per CDR3 protein. The sample consists of a few hundred thousand distinct CDR3 sequences, less than 25% of them appearing once. CDR3 size: 16 residues. The V end was cut by 6 bases, the J end by 0 bases, with 15 bases between. The chain has TRBV12-3 or TRBV12-4 and TRBJ1-5, with a weak D call TRBD1 (6 bases). The sequences come from PBMCs from blood, collected less than 22 months after vaccination. The TCR sequence derives from a man aged 45 to 75 who received an inactivated influenza vaccine. This CDR3 is CASSQGQMDSNQPQHF. The CDR3 bases are TGTGCCAGCAGCCAAGGACAGATGGATAGCAATCAGCCCCAGCATTTT.